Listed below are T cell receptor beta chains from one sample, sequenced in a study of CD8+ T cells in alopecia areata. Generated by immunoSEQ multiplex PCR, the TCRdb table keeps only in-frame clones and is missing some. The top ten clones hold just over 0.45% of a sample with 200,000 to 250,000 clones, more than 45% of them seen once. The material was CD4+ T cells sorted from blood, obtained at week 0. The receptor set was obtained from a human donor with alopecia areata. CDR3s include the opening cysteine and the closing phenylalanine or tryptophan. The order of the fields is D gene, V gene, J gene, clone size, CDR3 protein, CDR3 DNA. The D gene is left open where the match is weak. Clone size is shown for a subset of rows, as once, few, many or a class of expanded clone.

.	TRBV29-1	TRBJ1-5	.	CSVEWGAGNQPQHF	TGCAGCGTTGAATGGGGGGCAGGCAATCAGCCCCAGCATTTT
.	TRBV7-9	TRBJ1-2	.	CASSLVKGIYGYTF	TGTGCCAGCAGCTTAGTTAAGGGGATCTATGGCTACACCTTC
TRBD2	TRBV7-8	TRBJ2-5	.	CASSERRLAGISETQYF	TGTGCCAGCAGCGAACGCCGACTAGCGGGAATTTCGGAGACCCAGTACTTC
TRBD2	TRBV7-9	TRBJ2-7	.	CASSFMGEGSEQYF	TGTGCCAGCAGCTTTATGGGGGAGGGGAGCGAGCAGTACTTC
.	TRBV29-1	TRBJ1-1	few	CSVFSGTVYTEAFF	TGCAGCGTTTTCTCCGGGACGGTATACACTGAAGCTTTCTTT
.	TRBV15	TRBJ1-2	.	CATSRGTVPYGYTF	TGTGCCACCAGCCGAGGGACGGTGCCCTATGGCTACACCTTC
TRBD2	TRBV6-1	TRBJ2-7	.	CASRETGTNYEQYF	TGTGCCAGCAGAGAAACCGGGACTAACTACGAGCAGTACTTC
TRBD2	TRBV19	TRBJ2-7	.	CASRSLAGNYEQYF	TGTGCCAGTAGAAGTCTAGCGGGGAACTACGAGCAGTACTTC
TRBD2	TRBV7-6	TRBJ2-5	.	CASSLLGGVETQYF	TGTGCCAGCAGCCTCCTCGGGGGGGTAGAGACCCAGTACTTC
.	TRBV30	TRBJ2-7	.	CAWSHSVYEQYF	TGTGCCTGGAGTCATAGCGTGTACGAGCAGTACTTC
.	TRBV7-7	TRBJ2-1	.	CASSLGEVAYNEQFF	TGTGCCAGCAGCTTAGGGGAGGTCGCCTACAATGAGCAGTTCTTC
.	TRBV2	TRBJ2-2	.	CASRSAAGFNTGELFF	TGTGCCAGCAGATCTGCAGCGGGCTTCAACACCGGGGAGCTGTTTTTT
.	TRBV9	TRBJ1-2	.	CASSVRRSTGLYGYTF	TGTGCCAGCAGCGTCCGACGATCGACAGGACTTTATGGCTACACCTTC
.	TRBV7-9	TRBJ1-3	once	CASSPGQPSGNTIYF	TGTGCCAGCAGCCCTGGACAGCCCTCTGGAAACACCATATATTTT
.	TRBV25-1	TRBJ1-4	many	CASSPHGVGRYLFF	TGTGCCAGCAGTCCCCACGGGGTCGGCAGGTACCTGTTTTTT
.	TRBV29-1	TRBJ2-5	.	CSVDSNKETQYF	TGCAGCGTTGACAGCAACAAAGAGACCCAGTACTTC
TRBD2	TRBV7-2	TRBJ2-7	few	CASGREFYEQYF	TGTGCTTCGGGGCGGGAGTTCTACGAGCAGTACTTC
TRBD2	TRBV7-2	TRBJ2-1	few	CASSQGLAGLNEQFF	TGTGCCAGCAGCCAGGGACTAGCGGGACTAAATGAGCAGTTCTTC
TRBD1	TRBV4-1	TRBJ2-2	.	CASSRPGTGSGELFF	TGCGCCAGCAGCCGACCCGGGACAGGGTCCGGGGAGCTGTTTTTT
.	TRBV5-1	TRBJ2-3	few	CASSLDPGLVHTTDTQYF	TGCGCCAGCAGCTTGGACCCGGGATTAGTTCATACCACAGATACGCAGTATTTT
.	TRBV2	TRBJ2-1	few	CASTNRGLYNEQFF	TGTGCCAGCACCAACCGGGGGCTCTACAATGAGCAGTTCTTC
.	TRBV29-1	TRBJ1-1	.	CSADLNTEAFF	TGCAGCGCCGACCTGAACACTGAAGCTTTCTTT
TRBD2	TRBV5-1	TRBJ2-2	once	CASRPSGVNTGELFF	TGCGCCAGCAGACCTAGCGGGGTGAACACCGGGGAGCTGTTTTTT
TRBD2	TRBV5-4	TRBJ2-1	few	CASSQGLAGATWNEQFF	TGTGCCAGCAGCCAGGGACTAGCGGGAGCCACATGGAATGAGCAGTTCTTC
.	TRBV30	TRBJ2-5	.	CAWSHGPFRETQYF	TGTGCCTGGAGTCACGGGCCCTTTAGGGAGACCCAGTACTTC
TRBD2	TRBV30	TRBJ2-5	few	CAWGGLAGAGETQYF	TGTGCCTGGGGTGGACTAGCGGGAGCCGGAGAGACCCAGTACTTC
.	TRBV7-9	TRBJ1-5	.	CASSLAAGGNQPQHF	TGTGCCAGCAGCTTAGCAGCGGGGGGCAATCAGCCCCAGCATTTT
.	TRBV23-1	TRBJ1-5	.	CASSQSWESYSNQPQHF	TGCGCCAGCAGTCAAAGTTGGGAGTCGTATAGCAATCAGCCCCAGCATTTT
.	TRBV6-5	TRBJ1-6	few	CASSLDGGGSPLHF	TGTGCCAGCAGCCTGGACGGTGGGGGATCACCCCTCCACTTT
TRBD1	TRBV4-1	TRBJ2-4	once	CASRQPGQGQNIQYF	TGCGCCAGCAGACAACCGGGACAGGGGCAAAACATTCAGTACTTC
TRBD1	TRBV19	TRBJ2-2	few	CASSGQANTGELFF	TGTGCCAGTAGTGGACAGGCGAACACCGGGGAGCTGTTTTTT
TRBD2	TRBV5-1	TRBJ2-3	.	CASSPGTSGPTDTQYF	TGCGCCAGCAGCCCGGGGACTAGCGGACCCACAGATACGCAGTATTTT
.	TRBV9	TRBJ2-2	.	CASSVALGANTGELFF	TGTGCCAGCAGCGTAGCTTTGGGGGCCAACACCGGGGAGCTGTTTTTT
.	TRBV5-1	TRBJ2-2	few	CASSFESRDAGELFF	TGCGCCAGCAGCTTCGAGAGCAGGGATGCCGGGGAGCTGTTTTTT
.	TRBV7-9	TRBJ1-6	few	CASSSPGQTSPLHF	TGTGCCAGCAGCTCCCCCGGACAGACATCACCCCTCCACTTT
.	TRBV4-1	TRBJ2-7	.	CASSQLIGGVYEQYF	TGCGCCAGCAGCCAACTAATAGGGGGAGTCTACGAGCAGTACTTC
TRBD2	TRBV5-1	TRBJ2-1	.	CASSSEGLAGASSYNEQFF	TGCGCCAGCAGCTCGGAGGGACTAGCGGGAGCCAGCTCCTACAATGAGCAGTTCTTC
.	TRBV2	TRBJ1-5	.	CASSPVGQPQHF	TGTGCCAGCAGTCCAGTGGGGCAGCCCCAGCATTTT
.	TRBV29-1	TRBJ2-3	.	CSLKRGSSTDTQYF	TGCAGCCTAAAACGGGGGTCGAGCACAGATACGCAGTATTTT
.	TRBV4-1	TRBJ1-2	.	CASSQDRRGYTF	TGCGCCAGCAGCCAAGATAGAAGGGGCTACACCTTC
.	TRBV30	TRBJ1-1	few	CAWSLGTGSTEAFF	TGTGCCTGGAGTTTGGGGACTGGGAGCACTGAAGCTTTCTTT
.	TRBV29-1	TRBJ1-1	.	CSVKPKLSVNTEAFF	TGCAGCGTTAAGCCAAAGCTTTCAGTGAACACTGAAGCTTTCTTT
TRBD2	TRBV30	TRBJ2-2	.	CAFSTSGTSNTGELFF	TGTGCCTTTTCGACTAGCGGGACCTCGAACACCGGGGAGCTGTTTTTT
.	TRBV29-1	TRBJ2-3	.	CSGRSFIGTDTQYF	TGCAGCGGCCGGAGCTTCATCGGCACAGATACGCAGTATTTT
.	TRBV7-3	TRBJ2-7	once	CASSPGPLRMDEQYF	TGTGCCAGCAGCCCCGGGCCCCTCCGTATGGACGAGCAGTACTTC
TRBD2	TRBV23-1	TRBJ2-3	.	CASSLAGGTDTQYF	TGCGCCAGCAGTCTAGCGGGGGGCACAGATACGCAGTATTTT
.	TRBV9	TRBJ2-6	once	CASSSTSWANVLTF	TGTGCCAGCAGCTCGACGTCCTGGGCCAACGTCCTGACTTTC
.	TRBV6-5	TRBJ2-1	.	CASSYYPNTEQFF	TGTGCCAGCAGTTACTACCCGAATACTGAGCAGTTCTTC
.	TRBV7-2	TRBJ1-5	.	CASSPGGGNQPQHF	TGTGCCAGCAGCCCCGGGGGGGGCAATCAGCCCCAGCATTTT
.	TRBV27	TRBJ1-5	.	CASSLASTYSNQPQHF	TGTGCCAGCAGTTTAGCCAGCACGTATAGCAATCAGCCCCAGCATTTT
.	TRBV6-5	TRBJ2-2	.	CASREGDRAGELFF	TGTGCCAGCAGGGAGGGCGACAGGGCCGGGGAGCTGTTTTTT
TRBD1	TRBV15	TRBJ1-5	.	CATVTGTGGTNNQPQHF	TGTGCCACTGTAACCGGGACAGGGGGGACTAACAATCAGCCCCAGCATTTT
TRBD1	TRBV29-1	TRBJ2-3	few	CSVGQGKDTQYF	TGCAGCGTTGGACAGGGTAAAGATACGCAGTATTTT